This T cell receptor beta chain was documented in a study of T cells expressing NK-cell markers. Germline lookup yields CDR1 SGHRS and CDR2 YFSETQ. The CDR3 is 14 residues long. TCRdb re-called the 5' RACE reads and gives one entry per CDR3 protein, without DNA. Its clone listing holds approximately 440,000 distinct CDR3 sequences. Sequenced: blood T cells: a sorted CD56 or NKG2C T cell subset, CD4+ or CD8+ T cells, or bulk PBMC T cells (not recorded which). The rearrangement joins TRBV5-1 to TRBJ2-7; the D call of TRBD2 rests on TCRdb alone, since no DNA is present to check it. The origin of this receptor is a woman aged 45-59 years in good health. CDR3 amino acids: CASRGLAGTYEQYF.